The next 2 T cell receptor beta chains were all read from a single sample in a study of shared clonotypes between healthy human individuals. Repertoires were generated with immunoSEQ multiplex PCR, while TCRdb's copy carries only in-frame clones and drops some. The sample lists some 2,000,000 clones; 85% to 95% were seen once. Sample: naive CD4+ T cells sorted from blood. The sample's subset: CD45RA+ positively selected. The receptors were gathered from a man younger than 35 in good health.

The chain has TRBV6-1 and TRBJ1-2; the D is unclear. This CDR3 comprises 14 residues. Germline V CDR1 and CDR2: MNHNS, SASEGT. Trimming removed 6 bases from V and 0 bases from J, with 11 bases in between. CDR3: CASRAGTTNYGYTF. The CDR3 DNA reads TGTGCCAGCAGGGCGGGAACCACTAACTATGGCTACACCTTC.

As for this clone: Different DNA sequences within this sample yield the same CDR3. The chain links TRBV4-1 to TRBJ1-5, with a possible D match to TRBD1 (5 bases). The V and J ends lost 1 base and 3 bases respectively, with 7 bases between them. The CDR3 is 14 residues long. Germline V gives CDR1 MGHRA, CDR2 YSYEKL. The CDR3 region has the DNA TGCGCCAGCAGCCAAGCAGGGTTCAATCAGCCCCAGCATTTT. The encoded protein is CASSQAGFNQPQHF.